This T cell receptor beta chain was recorded in a study of cytomegalovirus exposure and HLA in healthy donors. Study-wide points: Later analysis identified a missense DCLRE1C variant that was linked to TCR beta V- and J-gene trimming. A later analysis found TCR association rates differed by HLA locus, highest for DRB1 and lowest for HLA-C.

With 60 Vbeta and 13 Jbeta primers, the PCR was carried out. Assay used: immunoSEQ multiplex PCR; TCRdb lists only in-frame clones, some missing. This repertoire shows 90,000 to 110,000 clones, nearly 15% found once; its top ten account for 0.8% to 0.95%. V lost 5 bases to trimming and J lost 4 bases; unmatched junction nucleotides: 5. The CDR3 sequence is 15 residues long. Germline assignment: CDR1 MNHEY and CDR2 SVGAGI. The sample holds a few counts of this clone. Its antigen is undetermined. The receptor comes from a female donor in good health and CMV-seronegative. The chain recombines TRBV6-5 with TRBJ2-1; 10 nucleotides line up with TRBD2. Specimen: PBMCs. In nucleotides, the CDR3 is TGTGCCAGCAGTCTTAGCGGGGGGACTTACAATGAGCAGTTCTTC. This codes for CASSLSGGTYNEQFF.